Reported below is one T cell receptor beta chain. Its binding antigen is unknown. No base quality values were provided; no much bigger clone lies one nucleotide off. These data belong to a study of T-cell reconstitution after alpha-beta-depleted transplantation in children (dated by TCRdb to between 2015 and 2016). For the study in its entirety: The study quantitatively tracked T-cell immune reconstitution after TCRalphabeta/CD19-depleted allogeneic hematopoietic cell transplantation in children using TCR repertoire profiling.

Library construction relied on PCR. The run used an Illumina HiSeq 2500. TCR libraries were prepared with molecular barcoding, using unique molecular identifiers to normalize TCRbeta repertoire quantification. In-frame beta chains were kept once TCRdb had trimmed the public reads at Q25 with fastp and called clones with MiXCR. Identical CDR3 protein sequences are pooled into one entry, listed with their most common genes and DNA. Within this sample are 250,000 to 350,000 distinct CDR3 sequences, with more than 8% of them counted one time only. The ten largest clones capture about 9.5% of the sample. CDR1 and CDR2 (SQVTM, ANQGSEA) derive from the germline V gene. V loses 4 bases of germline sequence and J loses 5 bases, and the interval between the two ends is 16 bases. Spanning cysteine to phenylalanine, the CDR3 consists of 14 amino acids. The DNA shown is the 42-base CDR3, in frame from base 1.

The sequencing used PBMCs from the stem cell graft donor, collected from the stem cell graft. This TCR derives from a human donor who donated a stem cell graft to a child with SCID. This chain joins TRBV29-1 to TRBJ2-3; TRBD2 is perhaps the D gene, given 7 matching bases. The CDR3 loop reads CSVGVGGGLDTQYF. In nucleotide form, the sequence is TGCAGCGTTGGGGTAGGGGGGGGCTTAGATACGCAGTATTTT.